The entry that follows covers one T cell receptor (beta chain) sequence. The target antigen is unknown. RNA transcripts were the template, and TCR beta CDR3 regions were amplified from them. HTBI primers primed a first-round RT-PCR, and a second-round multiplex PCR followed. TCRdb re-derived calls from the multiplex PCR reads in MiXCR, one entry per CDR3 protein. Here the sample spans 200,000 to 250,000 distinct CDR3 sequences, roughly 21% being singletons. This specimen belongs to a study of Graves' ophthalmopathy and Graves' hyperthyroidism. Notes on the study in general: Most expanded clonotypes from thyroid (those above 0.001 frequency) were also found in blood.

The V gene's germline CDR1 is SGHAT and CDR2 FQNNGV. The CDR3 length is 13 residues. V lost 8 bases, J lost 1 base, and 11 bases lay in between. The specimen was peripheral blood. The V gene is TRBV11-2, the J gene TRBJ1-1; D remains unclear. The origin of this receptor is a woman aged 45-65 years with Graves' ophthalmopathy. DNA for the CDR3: TGTGCCAGCGGCGCACAGCAGAACACTGAAGCTTTCTTT. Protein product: CASGAQQNTEAFF.